Listed below are T cell receptor beta chains from one sample, sequenced in a study of blood T cell repertoires in COVID-19. Clones were sequenced by immunoSEQ multiplex PCR, and TCRdb holds only the in-frame ones, with some missing. The repertoire holds around 150,000 clones, with approximately 80% as singletons. The sequenced material came from PBMCs or T cells enriched from blood (not recorded which). The receptors were gathered from a man aged 45-65 years who had recovered from COVID-19. CDR3s include the opening cysteine and the closing phenylalanine or tryptophan. The D gene is left open where the match is weak. Rows may omit the clone size; those that give it use once, few, many or a size class.

j_call v_call clone_size d_call cdr3_nt cdr3_aa
TRBJ2-7 TRBV6-5 . . TGTGCCAGCAGTTCTGTATTATTCTCCTACGAGCAGTACTTC CASSSVLFSYEQYF
TRBJ2-7 TRBV7-9 . TRBD1 TGTGCCAGCAGCTTAGCGATTGGGACAGGGCGCCACGAGCAGTACTTC CASSLAIGTGRHEQYF
TRBJ2-3 TRBV13 . TRBD2 TGTGCCAGCAGCTTAGTCGGGGGGAGCTCCAATACGGCGCAGTATTTT CASSLVGGSSNTAQYF
TRBJ2-3 TRBV14 . TRBD1 TGTGCCAGCAGCCTGGACAGGGGTTGGGGTACGCAGTATTTT CASSLDRGWGTQYF
TRBJ1-6 TRBV5-1 . . TGCGCCAGCAGCTTGGGGGGGGGACCACCCCTCCACTTT CASSLGGGPPLHF
TRBJ2-5 TRBV12-3/TRBV12-4 . TRBD2 TGTGCCAGCAGTAGGACTAGCCCAGAGACCCAGTACTTC CASSRTSPETQYF
TRBJ1-1 TRBV2 . . TGTGCCAGCAGTGCCGGACAGACCTCAAACACTGAAGCTTTCTTT CASSAGQTSNTEAFF
TRBJ1-2 TRBV18 . TRBD1 TGTGCCAGCTCACCCCCGGACAGGGGGCATAACTATGGCTACACCTTC CASSPPDRGHNYGYTF
TRBJ2-7 TRBV6-5 many TRBD1 TGTGCCAGCAGTTTTAAGGGACAGGGTTACTTC CASSFKGQGYF
TRBJ2-7 TRBV28 . TRBD2 TGTGCCAGCAGTATCTTAGCGGGAGAAGAGCAGTACTTC CASSILAGEEQYF
TRBJ2-2 TRBV3-1/TRBV3-2 . . TGTGCCAGCAGCCCTGACATGGGTGTAGAGGAGCTGTTTTTT CASSPDMGVEELFF
TRBJ1-5 TRBV5-1 . TRBD1 TGCGCCAGCAGCCCAAACAGGGGAGGCCAGCCCCAGCATTTT CASSPNRGGQPQHF
TRBJ2-3 TRBV19 . TRBD2 TGTGCCAGTAGTGGACTAGCGGACAACACAGATACGCAGTATTTT CASSGLADNTDTQYF
TRBJ2-5 TRBV10-1 . . TGCGCCAGCAGCGACACCCGGCCTTACAGGGATCGGGAGACCCAGTACTTC CASSDTRPYRDRETQYF
TRBJ2-5 TRBV25-1 . TRBD2 TGTGCCAGCAGTGAATGGGGGGGAGAGGAAGAGACCCAGTACTTC CASSEWGGEEETQYF
TRBJ2-7 TRBV19 . . TGTGCCTCGCGCAGGGGCGCTTCCTACGAGCAGTACTTC CASRRGASYEQYF
TRBJ1-5 TRBV28 . . TGTGCCAGCAGTTTACCGGGATTGTCTAGCAATCAGCCCCAGCATTTT CASSLPGLSSNQPQHF
TRBJ1-6 TRBV18 . . TGTGCCAGCTCACCCCTTCGGTGGGGACAAGCGAATTCACCCCTCCACTTT CASSPLRWGQANSPLHF
TRBJ2-3 TRBV10-3 . . TGTGCCATCAGTGTTGGGGGGGCCACAGATACGCAGTATTTT CAISVGGATDTQYF
TRBJ1-4 TRBV24-1 . . TGTGCCACCAGTGAAGGGAGTCCTGAAAAACTGTTTTTT CATSEGSPEKLFF
TRBJ2-7 TRBV5-1 few TRBD2 TGCGCCAGCAGCTTGGCTAGCGGGAGGGCCACGAGCTCCTACGAGCAGTACTTC CASSLASGRATSSYEQYF
TRBJ1-1 TRBV6-5 few . TGTGCCAGCAGTATTTCAGGGGACATGAACACTGAAGCTTTCTTT CASSISGDMNTEAFF
TRBJ2-1 TRBV7-2 . TRBD2 TGTGCCAGCAGCTTGGTAGCGGGAACGGACAATGAGCAGTTCTTC CASSLVAGTDNEQFF
TRBJ2-2 TRBV5-1 once . TGCGCCAGCAGCTTGTCCGGGGGGGAGCTGTTTTTT CASSLSGGELFF
TRBJ2-7 TRBV6-4 . . TGTGCCAGCAGTGACGGGGGCTGTCCCTACGAGCAGTACTTC CASSDGGCPYEQYF
TRBJ2-5 TRBV5-4 few TRBD2 TGTGCCAGCAGCTTTAAACTAGCGGGGGGGATGGAGACCCAGTACTTC CASSFKLAGGMETQYF
TRBJ1-2 TRBV7-2 . TRBD1 TGTGCCAGCAGCCGGGGACAGAGCTACTATGGCTACACCTTC CASSRGQSYYGYTF
TRBJ2-5 TRBV5-4 once . TGTGCCAGCAGCTTGGCCAGCCAAGAGACCCAGTACTTC CASSLASQETQYF
TRBJ2-5 TRBV5-8 . . TGTGCCAGCAGCCGGGAACGAAAAGAGACCCAGTACTTC CASSRERKETQYF
TRBJ2-2 TRBV5-6 . TRBD1 TGTGCCAGCCGAAAAGGACAGGTTAGAGGGGAGCTGTTTTTT CASRKGQVRGELFF
TRBJ1-4 TRBV7-9 . . TGTGCCAGCAGCTTAGGAACCCCATCCGGAAAACTGTTTTTT CASSLGTPSGKLFF
TRBJ1-4 TRBV5-1 . TRBD1 TGCGCCAGCAGCTTGACAGGGGGCTCTGAAAAACTGTTTTTT CASSLTGGSEKLFF
TRBJ1-6 TRBV11-2 . TRBD1 TGTGCCAGCAGCTTCCCCCCGGGACAGGATAATTCACCCCTCCACTTT CASSFPPGQDNSPLHF
TRBJ1-1 TRBV7-9 . . TGTGCCAGCAGCTTAGCCGAAGGGGTCACTGAAGCTTTCTTT CASSLAEGVTEAFF
TRBJ2-3 TRBV4-2 many TRBD2 TGTGCCAGCAGCCAGATAGTTAGCGGGGGGGGCGATACGCAGTATTTT CASSQIVSGGGDTQYF
TRBJ2-3 TRBV11-2 . TRBD2 TGTGCCAGCAGCATCATCCAACTAGCGGGAGGGCAGTATTTT CASSIIQLAGGQYF
TRBJ2-2 TRBV7-8 . TRBD2 TGTGCCAGCAGCCCGCGGGAGGGAACCGGGGAGCTGTTTTTT CASSPREGTGELFF
TRBJ2-1 TRBV28 . TRBD2 TGTGCCAGCAGCGTTGGACTAGCGGGAGTGTTCTTC CASSVGLAGVFF
TRBJ1-5 TRBV3-1/TRBV3-2 . TRBD1 TGTGCCAGCAGAGTGGGACAGGGAGGGCCCCAGCATTTT CASRVGQGGPQHF
TRBJ2-1 TRBV5-1 many . TGCGCCAGCAGCTCTCCTGGACTTGACAATGAGCAGTTCTTC CASSSPGLDNEQFF
TRBJ1-5 TRBV19 . . TGTGCCAGTAGCCAGGGACTGAGCAATCAGCCCCAGCATTTT CASSQGLSNQPQHF
TRBJ1-2 TRBV10-3 . . TGTGCCATCAGTGAGGGGAGGGGGGGTGGCTACACCTTC CAISEGRGGGYTF
TRBJ1-1 TRBV5-1 . . TGCGCCAGCAGCAAACTGAGGAGAAACACTGAAGCTTTCTTT CASSKLRRNTEAFF
TRBJ1-2 TRBV3-1/TRBV3-2 . . TGTGCCAGCAGCCAAGCGCGAGGGATCGGGGACTATGGCTACACCTTC CASSQARGIGDYGYTF
TRBJ2-5 TRBV4-2 few TRBD2 TGTGCCAGCAGCCAAGGACTGGCTACTAGCGAAGAGACCCAGTACTTC CASSQGLATSEETQYF
TRBJ1-1 TRBV6-1 once TRBD1 TGTGCCAGCAGTGAAGGAACAGGGGGGGACACTGAAGCTTTCTTT CASSEGTGGDTEAFF
TRBJ1-5 TRBV6-5 once TRBD1 TGTGCCAGCAGTTCCACCTCGACAGGGGGCCTACTCATCCAGCATTTT CASSSTSTGGLLIQHF
TRBJ2-3 TRBV27 . TRBD2 TGTGCCAGCAGTTTACTCGGGGGGGACTACACAGATACGCAGTATTTT CASSLLGGDYTDTQYF